Shown below are 28 T cell receptor beta chains from a single sample sequenced in a study of T cell responses to AZD1222 COVID-19 vaccine. Here immunoSEQ multiplex PCR was the method, and the copy in TCRdb shows in-frame clones only, minus some. The sample yields about 70,000 clones, about 80% seen once. Material: peripheral blood, obtained 28 days after the second AZD1222 dose. These receptors originate from an adult who received the AZD1222 COVID-19 vaccine.

The sample holds a few counts of this clone. The chain is built from TRBV3-1 (or the pseudogene TRBV3-2) and TRBJ1-6; D unresolved. CDR1 LGHDT and CDR2 YNNKEL come from the germline V gene (reference sequence). The V end was cut by 8 bases, the J end by 13 bases, with 9 bases between. This CDR3 spans 10 amino acids. The DNA for the CDR3 is TGTGCCAGCGGACCGTCCCCCCTCCACTTT. Translated, it gives CASGPSPLHF.

This rearrangement joins TRBV6-4 to TRBJ2-1; TRBD1 matches at 8 bases. V was pared by 4 bases and J by 7 bases, with 15 bases of the junction left unmatched. The germline V gene has CDR1 MRHNA and CDR2 SNTAGT. This CDR3 comprises 17 residues. CDR3 nucleotide sequence: TGTGCCAGCAGTGTTCAAGGACAGGGAGGATTGGGTAATGAGCAGTTCTTC. Protein: CASSVQGQGGLGNEQFF.

The rearrangement joins TRBV4-2 to TRBJ2-5; 8 positions agree with TRBD2. This CDR3 contains 16 residues. From germline, CDR1 is LGHNA and CDR2 YNFKEQ. V shed 2 bases, J shed 3 bases, and the junction held 8 bases outside the gene matches. The CDR3 region has the DNA TGTGCCAGCAGCCAACACGCGGGGGGACGGGAAGAGACCCAGTACTTC. It yields the protein CASSQHAGGREETQYF.

This clone was seen only a few times. The chain has TRBV19 and TRBJ1-5, with D hard to call. CDR1 and CDR2 (germline): LNHDA, SQIVND (reference sequence). V gave up 5 bases and J gave up 6 bases, with 17 bases separating them. The CDR3 spans 15 residues. The CDR3 DNA is TGTGCCAGTAGTTTACTGGCAGGAACCCGTCAGCCCCAGCATTTT. It codes for CASSLLAGTRQPQHF. The variable domain in full, with the rest retrieved from reference TRBV19 and TRBJ1-5, is DGGITQSPKYLFRKEGQNVTLSCEQNLNHDAMYWYRQDPGQGLRLIYYSQIVNDFQKGDIAEGYSVSREKKESFPLTVTSAQKNPTAFYLCASSLLAGTRQPQHFGDGTRLSIL.

This chain uses TRBV2 with TRBJ1-1; D not resolved. The CDR3 totals 16 residues. V lost 0 bases, J lost 4 bases, and 15 bases lay in between. CDR1 SNHLY and CDR2 FYNNEI come from the germline V gene. The CDR3 DNA sequence: TGTGCCAGCAGTGAAGCGTTTTCCAGGCGGGTCACTGAAGCTTTCTTT. Its translation is CASSEAFSRRVTEAFF.

This clone was found once. The chain employs TRBV6-2 or TRBV6-3 and TRBJ1-2; D unresolved. Per the germline V gene, CDR1 is MNHEY and CDR2 is SVGEGT. With 5 bases removed from V and 4 bases from J, the gap between germline ends came to 8 bases. The CDR3 length is 12 residues. The CDR3 protein is CASSPQPYGYTF. The CDR3 DNA reads TGTGCCAGCAGTCCGCAGCCCTATGGCTACACCTTC.

The chain couples TRBV25-1 to TRBJ2-1, with 7 bases fitting TRBD1. Germline CDR1 reads MGHDK; CDR2 reads SYGVNS. With V trimmed by 4 bases and J by 0 bases, 3 bases remained unmatched. CDR3 length: 15 amino acids. CDR3 region: CASSGGQISYNEQFF. In DNA form, the CDR3 reads TGTGCCAGCAGTGGGGGACAGATCTCCTACAATGAGCAGTTCTTC.

CDR3 amino acids: CASSWDAGEQYF. DNA of the CDR3: TGTGCCAGCAGCTGGGATGCAGGCGAGCAGTACTTC. The chain couples TRBV7-9 to TRBJ2-7; no firm D call. The germline V and J ends were trimmed by 4 bases and 6 bases, with 10 bases remaining between them. This CDR3 spans 12 amino acids. Germline V gene data show CDR1 as SEHNR and CDR2 as FQNEAQ (reference sequence). The full variable domain, its missing parts supplied by reference TRBV7-9 and TRBJ2-7, is DTGVSQNPRHKITKRGQNVTFRCDPISEHNRLYWYRQTLGQGPEFLTYFQNEAQLEKSRLLSDRFSAERPKGSFSTLEIQRTEQGDSAMYLCASSWDAGEQYFGPGTRLTVT.

CDR3 in amino acids: CASSSDRGNEQFF. The CDR3 DNA sequence: TGTGCCAGCAGCTCTGACAGGGGAAATGAGCAGTTCTTC. The V gene is TRBV5-6, the J gene TRBJ2-1; the match to TRBD1 covers 8 bases. The CDR3 runs to 13 residues. Germline trimming cut 3 bases from V and 7 bases from J; bases unmatched to any gene: 3. Germline V CDR1 and CDR2: SGHDT, YYEEEE.

This clone was seen only a few times. The chain joins TRBV30 to TRBJ1-4; a possible D gene is TRBD1 (6 bases). CDR1 is GTSNPN and CDR2 is SVGIG in the germline V gene (reference sequence). Trimming pared 3 bases from V and 4 bases from J, leaving 15 bases between. CDR3 length: 15 amino acids. As DNA, the CDR3 is TGTGCCTGGAGCCGATGGACAGATAATAATGAAAAACTGTTTTTT. Its translation is CAWSRWTDNNEKLFF.

The chain uses TRBV5-6 and TRBJ1-1, with D maybe TRBD1 (6 bases). Looked up from germline, CDR1 is SGHDT and CDR2 is YYEEEE. Trimming stripped 1 base from V and 5 bases from J, with 15 bases between. This CDR3 is 15 amino acids long. The CDR3 region has the DNA TGTGCCAGCAGCTTGACCGGGACACTGGGGACTGAAGCTTTCTTT. Translated, it gives CASSLTGTLGTEAFF.

The V gene is TRBV3-1 (or the pseudogene TRBV3-2), the J gene TRBJ1-5, with a weak D call TRBD1 (6 bases). Trimming pared 0 bases from V and 1 base from J, leaving 16 bases between. Looked up from germline, CDR1 is LGHDT and CDR2 is YNNKEL (reference sequence). The CDR3 is made up of 18 amino acids. The CDR3 loop reads CASSQDPGTRRSNQPQHF. In DNA, the CDR3 is TGTGCCAGCAGCCAAGACCCCGGGACACGGCGGAGCAATCAGCCCCAGCATTTT.

The chain employs TRBV5-1 and TRBJ2-6, with a possible D match to TRBD2 (5 bases). This CDR3 region has 17 residues. Germline V gene lookup returns CDR1 SGHRS and CDR2 YFSETQ. The V end lost 0 bases, the J end lost 0 bases, and 10 bases lay between the germline ends. The CDR3: CASSLGPGSSGANVLTF. The CDR3 coding sequence is TGCGCCAGCAGCTTGGGGCCTGGGAGCTCTGGGGCCAACGTCCTGACTTTC.

The chain joins TRBV29-1 to TRBJ1-2; 11 bases fit TRBD1. V lost 1 base, J lost 8 bases, and 6 bases stayed unmatched. This CDR3 has 14 residues. Looked up from germline, CDR1 is SQVTM and CDR2 is ANQGSEA. The CDR3: CSVEAGQGAWGYTF. Here the CDR3 DNA reads TGCAGCGTTGAAGCTGGACAGGGGGCTTGGGGCTACACCTTC.

The chain employs TRBV4-2 and TRBJ2-4; D unclear. The CDR3 extends over 13 amino acids. Germline-derived CDR1 and CDR2 are LGHNA and YNFKEQ. The V end lost 0 bases, the J end lost 1 base, and 1 base lay between the germline ends. This CDR3 reads CASSQEAKNIQYF. The CDR3 DNA reads TGTGCCAGCAGCCAAGAGGCCAAAAACATTCAGTACTTC.

The rearrangement links TRBV19 to TRBJ2-7, with D unclear. V gave up 5 bases and J gave up 0 bases, with 14 bases separating them. Germline V gene sequence: CDR1 LNHDA, CDR2 SQIVND (reference sequence). This CDR3 has 15 amino acids. For the CDR3, the DNA is TGTGCCAGTAGTCCCCGCGACTGGAGCTCCTACGAGCAGTACTTC. Translation: CASSPRDWSSYEQYF.

The rearrangement uses TRBV19 and TRBJ2-6; 7 positions match TRBD1. With V trimmed by 5 bases and J by 2 bases, 15 bases remained unmatched. In germline, CDR1 is LNHDA, CDR2 SQIVND (reference sequence). The CDR3 has 19 residues. In DNA form, the CDR3 reads TGTGCCAGTAGTGCAACCGGTGCGACAGGGTATCCTGGGGCCAACGTCCTGACTTTC. Its translation: CASSATGATGYPGANVLTF.

The genes are TRBV6-5 and TRBJ1-1; D perhaps matches TRBD1 (6 bases). This CDR3 comprises 14 residues. Looked up from germline, CDR1 is MNHEY and CDR2 is SVGAGI. V dropped 7 bases and J dropped 1 base, with 13 bases sitting between them. The CDR3 is CASTAGGRNTEAFF. The DNA for the CDR3 is TGTGCCAGCACTGCGGGGGGCCGGAACACTGAAGCTTTCTTT.

This rearrangement joins TRBV2 to TRBJ1-4; D is unclear. The CDR3 consists of 13 residues. The V end was cut by 5 bases, the J end by 7 bases, with 11 bases between. The germline gives CDR1 SNHLY, CDR2 FYNNEI. The CDR3 here is CASSKEGREKLFF. As DNA, the CDR3 is TGTGCCAGCAGTAAGGAGGGTCGTGAAAAACTGTTTTTT. The full variable domain, with the rest looked up from reference TRBV2 and TRBJ1-4, is EPEVTQTPSHQVTQMGQEVILRCVPISNHLYFYWYRQILGQKVEFLVSFYNNEISEKSEIFDDQFSVERPDGSNFTLKIRSTKLEDSAMYFCASSKEGREKLFFGSGTQLSVL.

The J gene is TRBJ2-7, the V gene TRBV19; possibly TRBD1 for D (6 bases). The CDR3 is 13 residues long. Trimming took 5 bases from V and 4 from J, leaving 12 bases between them. Germline CDR1 and CDR2: LNHDA and SQIVND (reference sequence). The CDR3 coding sequence is TGTGCCAGTAGTGCGGTGACAGGATACGAGCAGTACTTC. Translation: CASSAVTGYEQYF. The complete variable domain, with remaining parts taken from reference TRBV19 and TRBJ2-7, reads DGGITQSPKYLFRKEGQNVTLSCEQNLNHDAMYWYRQDPGQGLRLIYYSQIVNDFQKGDIAEGYSVSREKKESFPLTVTSAQKNPTAFYLCASSAVTGYEQYFGPGTRLTVT.

The J gene is TRBJ1-2, the V gene TRBV25-1; D uncertain. CDR1 is MGHDK, CDR2 SYGVNS, per germline. This CDR3 is 13 amino acids long. Trimming removed 5 bases from V and 5 bases from J, with 12 bases in between. CDR3 amino acids: CASSQRGVYGYTF. The DNA for the CDR3 is TGTGCCAGCAGTCAACGTGGGGTATATGGCTACACCTTC.

This chain uses TRBV4-2 with TRBJ1-2, with a possible D match to TRBD1 (5 bases). The CDR3 contains 16 residues. The germline CDR1 and CDR2 sequences are LGHNA and YNFKEQ. Trimming removed 3 bases at V and 8 bases at J, with 22 bases between. The DNA of the CDR3 is TGTGCCAGCAGCCACGCGACACACGGGGCCTCTCGGGGCTACACCTTC. Its translation: CASSHATHGASRGYTF.

The V call is TRBV6-6, the J call TRBJ1-3, with TRBD1 identical over 10 bases. V lost 8 bases to trimming and J lost 8 bases; unmatched junction nucleotides: 12. Germline V gives CDR1 MNHNY, CDR2 SVGAGI (reference sequence). The CDR3 contains 15 residues. CDR3 in amino acids: CASRGTGVKVDTIYF. DNA of the CDR3: TGTGCCAGCCGTGGGACAGGGGTTAAGGTTGACACCATATATTTT.

The J gene is TRBJ2-3, the V gene TRBV18; 8 positions match TRBD1. J lost 2 bases, V lost 3 bases, and 16 bases had no gene match. Looked up from germline, CDR1 is KGHSH and CDR2 is LQKENI. The CDR3 loop spans 19 amino acids. Here the CDR3 DNA reads TGTGCCAGCTCACCTTATGCCTTCCCGACAGGGGCCGACACAGATACGCAGTATTTT. It yields the protein CASSPYAFPTGADTDTQYF.

V and J are TRBV29-1 and TRBJ1-1; D unresolved. V was cut by 4 bases and J by 4 bases, with 7 bases left in between. Germline-derived CDR1 and CDR2 are SQVTM and ANQGSEA. This CDR3 region has 11 residues. Written as DNA, the CDR3 is TGCAGCGTTGCCGAGCCCACTGAAGCTTTCTTT. It yields the protein CSVAEPTEAFF.

V usage is TRBV10-3 and J usage is TRBJ1-2; D is unresolved. Germline CDR1 reads ENHRY; CDR2 reads SYGVKD. Trimming took off 0 bases at V and 3 bases at J, with 14 bases between the two ends. The CDR3 loop spans 16 amino acids. CDR3 in DNA: TGTGCCATCAGTGAGTCGGTTCTCGACACCTACTATGGCTACACCTTC. Translation: CAISESVLDTYYGYTF.

The V call is TRBV3-1 (or the pseudogene TRBV3-2), the J call TRBJ2-5; 9 positions agree with TRBD2. This CDR3 has 16 residues. Looked up from germline, CDR1 is LGHDT and CDR2 is YNNKEL (reference sequence). Trimming removed 1 base from V and 0 bases from J; junction bases left unmatched: 3. The CDR3 coding sequence is TGTGCCAGCAGCCAAGCGCCTAGCGGGGACCAAGAGACCCAGTACTTC. It yields the protein CASSQAPSGDQETQYF.

This chain joins TRBV4-2 and TRBJ2-5, with unresolved D. The CDR3 length is 14 residues. V gave up 5 bases and J gave up 2 bases, with 12 bases separating them. CDR1 is LGHNA and CDR2 is YNFKEQ in the germline V gene. DNA for the CDR3: TGTGCCAGCAGCTTATACATATTTCAAGAGACCCAGTACTTC. Its protein is CASSLYIFQETQYF.